These 20 T cell receptor beta chains share one sample of origin, sequenced in a study of Ad26.COV2.S vaccination and SARS-CoV-2 variants. Here immunoSEQ multiplex PCR was the method, and the copy in TCRdb shows in-frame clones only, minus some. The table shows around 450,000 clones, with about 88% occurring only once. Sample treatment: some 20 received Ad26.COV2.S at low or high dose, single or two shots; 5 received placebo; per-sample allocation not given. Sampling was performed 63 days after the first vaccine or placebo injection. The sample was peripheral blood, taken in a trial of Ad26.COV2.S vaccine versus placebo. These receptors all come from a person between 18 and 65 years old who received the Ad26.COV2.S COVID-19 vaccine or a placebo.

This clone appeared a single time. The chain recombines TRBV19 with TRBJ2-1; maybe TRBD2 (5 bases). CDR3 size: 16 residues. Germline V CDR1 and CDR2: LNHDA, SQIVND (reference sequence). The V end was cut by 1 base, the J end by 6 bases, with 16 bases between. CDR3 region: CASSIASIGIFNEQFF. CDR3 bases: TGTGCCAGTAGTATAGCCTCTATCGGGATCTTCAATGAGCAGTTCTTC.

The chain joins TRBV7-3 to TRBJ1-1, with unresolved D. Germline assignment: CDR1 SGHTA and CDR2 FQGTGA. V gave up 5 bases and J gave up 0 bases, with 13 bases separating them. The CDR3 spans 15 residues. The CDR3 DNA reads as TGTGCCAGCAGCGCACAACCGCTTATGAACACTGAAGCTTTCTTT. Amino acids: CASSAQPLMNTEAFF.

The V call is TRBV2, the J call TRBJ2-3, with 9 bases matching TRBD1. J lost 5 bases, V lost 7 bases, and 10 bases had no gene match. CDR1 and CDR2 (germline): SNHLY, FYNNEI. CDR3 length: 15 residues. The CDR3 DNA reads as TGTGCCAGCAAGGGACAGGGAATAACTGGAGATACGCAGTATTTT. Its protein is CASKGQGITGDTQYF.

V and J are TRBV6-5 and TRBJ1-4; 7 nucleotides agree with TRBD1. The CDR3 runs 12 residues. CDR1 is MNHEY and CDR2 is SVGAGI in the germline V gene. V trimming: 7 bases; J trimming: 6 bases; junction bases outside the gene matches: 2. CDR3 sequence reads: CASTGGDEKLFF. The CDR3 DNA follows: TGTGCCAGCACAGGGGGGGATGAAAAACTGTTTTTT.

The rearrangement uses TRBV29-1 and TRBJ2-7, with a possible D match to TRBD1 (5 bases). With 4 bases removed from V and 2 bases from J, the gap between germline ends came to 12 bases. Germline CDR1 reads SQVTM; CDR2 reads ANQGSEA. This CDR3 region has 13 residues. The CDR3, as DNA: TGCAGCGTTGCCCTGACAGCCGCCTACGAGCAGTACTTC. This gives the protein CSVALTAAYEQYF.

The CDR3 bases are TGTGCCACCAGCAGAGGTCGGGGGGGCATCGGCACTGAAGCTTTCTTT. It encodes CATSRGRGGIGTEAFF. The rearrangement links TRBV15 to TRBJ1-1; the D gene is possibly TRBD1 (6 bases). The ends were cut back, 1 base at V and 4 bases at J, with 16 bases in the middle. The CDR3 extends over 16 amino acids. In germline, CDR1 is LNHNV, CDR2 YYDKDF (reference sequence). The full variable domain, its missing parts supplied by reference TRBV15 and TRBJ1-1, is DAMVIQNPRYQVTQFGKPVTLSCSQTLNHNVMYWYQQKSSQAPKLLFHYYDKDFNNEADTPDNFQSRRPNTSFCFLDIRSPGLGDTAMYLCATSRGRGGIGTEAFFGQGTRLTVV.

This rearrangement joins TRBV4-1 to TRBJ2-5; possibly TRBD2 for D (5 bases). Per the germline V gene, CDR1 is MGHRA and CDR2 is YSYEKL. Trimming took off 6 bases at V and 2 bases at J, with 13 bases between the two ends. CDR3 size: 14 residues. The CDR3 DNA follows: TGCGCCAGCAGGCCGGGGTTCAGGCAAGAGACCCAGTACTTC. Amino acids: CASRPGFRQETQYF.

This chain links TRBV19 with TRBJ1-3; 11 bases match TRBD1. With 5 bases clipped from V and 4 bases from J, the junction kept 13 bases outside the gene matches. Germline V gene lookup returns CDR1 LNHDA and CDR2 SQIVND (reference sequence). The CDR3 spans 18 residues. As DNA, the CDR3 is TGTGCCAGTAGTCATTTCGGACAGGGGGCCGAGAAGGGAAACACCATATATTTT. Protein sequence: CASSHFGQGAEKGNTIYF.

This chain joins TRBV3-1 (or the pseudogene TRBV3-2) and TRBJ2-5, with a possible D match to TRBD2 (6 bases). The length of the CDR3 is 17 residues. Deletions cut 4 bases from V and 5 bases from J, with 23 bases between. CDR1 is LGHDT and CDR2 is YNNKEL in the germline V gene (reference sequence). The CDR3 sequence: CASSRSEGAGQGETQYF. The CDR3 bases are TGTGCCAGCAGCCGGTCGGAGGGCGCGGGTCAAGGGGAGACCCAGTACTTC.

This clone was counted between two and nine times. J is TRBJ1-6 and V is TRBV2, with D hard to call. Germline assignment: CDR1 SNHLY and CDR2 FYNNEI. Trimming removed 8 bases at V and 5 bases at J, with 10 bases between. The CDR3 consists of 13 residues. CDR3 DNA: TGTGCCAGCGGCAGGACCAATAATTCACCCCTCCACTTT. Amino acid sequence: CASGRTNNSPLHF.

This clone was detected a few times. The V call is TRBV9, the J call TRBJ2-3; TRBD1 might be the D (6 bases). The CDR3 contains 12 residues. The germline V gene has CDR1 SGDLS and CDR2 YYNGEE. V lost 5 bases, J lost 6 bases, and 10 bases lay in between. DNA of the CDR3: TGTGCCAGCAGTGGGGGCGCGGATACGCAGTATTTT. This codes for CASSGGADTQYF.

In its sample, this clone was seen once. This chain joins TRBV5-1 and TRBJ2-7; a weak D match, TRBD1 (6 bases). The germline V and J ends were trimmed by 4 bases and 6 bases, with 8 bases remaining between them. Germline CDR1 SGHRS, CDR2 YFSETQ. This CDR3 region has 11 residues. CDR3 bases: TGCGCCAGCAGCCCAGGGGTCGAGCAGTACTTC. Encoded protein: CASSPGVEQYF.

J is TRBJ1-5 and V is TRBV28; tentatively, D is TRBD1 (5 bases). The germline V and J ends were trimmed by 5 bases and 4 bases, with 15 bases remaining between them. The length of the CDR3 is 15 residues. Germline CDR1 and CDR2: MDHEN and SYDVKM. CDR3 protein: CASSRRQGGNQPQHF. CDR3 nucleotides: TGTGCCAGCAGTCGCCGCCAGGGAGGGAATCAGCCCCAGCATTTT.

The rearrangement links TRBV19 to TRBJ1-1; 8 bases fit TRBD1. The CDR3 contains 14 residues. Germline V gene lookup returns CDR1 LNHDA and CDR2 SQIVND (reference sequence). Losses at the gene ends were 8 bases for V and 1 base for J; bases not matched to a gene: 6. For the CDR3, the DNA is TGTGCCAGTCGATCGGACAGGGAGAACACTGAAGCTTTCTTT. Amino acids: CASRSDRENTEAFF.

The rearrangement links TRBV5-1 to TRBJ1-3; tentative D call: TRBD1 (5 bases). The CDR3 loop spans 15 amino acids. Trimming pared 0 bases from V and 3 bases from J, leaving 10 bases between. In germline, CDR1 is SGHRS, CDR2 YFSETQ. DNA for the CDR3: TGCGCCAGCAGCTTGGTCGGGGCGCTTGGAAACACCATATATTTT. Its protein product is CASSLVGALGNTIYF.

The rearrangement joins TRBV28 to TRBJ2-1; 9 bases map to TRBD2. CDR3 length: 14 residues. Germline V gene data show CDR1 as MDHEN and CDR2 as SYDVKM. V gave up 7 bases and J gave up 4 bases; unmatched junction bases: 5. DNA for the CDR3: TGTGCCAGCACCTCTAGCGGGGAATACAATGAGCAGTTCTTC. Protein: CASTSSGEYNEQFF.

The CDR3 sequence: CASSSPGLHSYEQYF. The CDR3 bases are TGTGCCAGCAGCTCCCCGGGACTGCACTCCTACGAGCAGTACTTC. The V call is TRBV5-4, the J call TRBJ2-7; D possibly corresponds to TRBD2 (6 bases). Trimming removed 3 bases at V and 0 bases at J, with 13 bases between. This CDR3 spans 15 amino acids. The germline gives CDR1 SGHNT, CDR2 YYREEE (reference sequence). Looking up the rest from reference TRBV5-4 and TRBJ2-7 gives the full variable domain: ETGVTQSPTHLIKTRGQQVTLRCSSQSGHNTVSWYQQALGQGPQFIFQYYREEENGRGNFPPRFSGLQFPNYSSELNVNALELDDSALYLCASSSPGLHSYEQYFGPGTRLTVT.

V is TRBV3-1 (or the pseudogene TRBV3-2) and J is TRBJ1-2; D ambiguous. The CDR3 consists of 13 residues. Trimming cost V 0 bases and J 8 bases, with 10 bases left between them. Germline CDR1 is LGHDT and CDR2 is YNNKEL (reference sequence). The CDR3 is CASSQDRGLGYTF. The CDR3 DNA follows: TGTGCCAGCAGCCAAGACCGTGGGTTAGGCTACACCTTC.

The chain carries TRBV11-2 and TRBJ1-3; tentative D call: TRBD1 (5 bases). The CDR3 is 17 residues long. The germline V gene has CDR1 SGHAT and CDR2 FQNNGV. V shed 0 bases and J shed 0 bases, with 12 bases lying between them. The CDR3 reads CASSLDQGGGSGNTIYF. The CDR3 DNA reads as TGTGCCAGCAGCTTAGATCAAGGCGGGGGCTCTGGAAACACCATATATTTT. The full variable domain, completed using reference TRBV11-2 and TRBJ1-3, is EAGVAQSPRYKIIEKRQSVAFWCNPISGHATLYWYQQILGQGPKLLIQFQNNGVVDDSQLPKDRFSAERLKGVDSTLKIQPAKLEDSAVYLCASSLDQGGGSGNTIYFGEGSWLTVV.

The chain is built from TRBV5-1 and TRBJ2-1; D is unclear. This CDR3 is 14 amino acids long. Trimming left V 1 base short and J 4 bases short, with 9 bases between. CDR1 is SGHRS, CDR2 YFSETQ, per germline. The CDR3 bases are TGCGCCAGCAGCTTGTATCAACAGTACAATGAGCAGTTCTTC. This gives the protein CASSLYQQYNEQFF.